Shown below are 28 T cell receptor beta chains from a single sample sequenced in a study of monozygotic twins with inflammatory bowel disease. TCRdb re-called the 5' RACE reads and gives one entry per CDR3 protein, without DNA. The repertoire table contains 350,000 to 400,000 distinct CDR3 sequences. The sample consisted of blood. These receptors all come from a human donor with ulcerative colitis or Crohn's disease, or a healthy co-twin of an affected twin (not recorded which).

This rearrangement joins TRBV11-2 to TRBJ2-6; TCRdb's assignment of TRBD2 cannot be checked, as there is no DNA. The CDR3 runs 16 residues. Per germline, CDR1 SGHAT and CDR2 FQNNGV. Here the CDR3 reads CASSLGGGAGANVLTF. Drawing the rest from reference TRBV11-2 and TRBJ2-6, the complete variable domain is EAGVAQSPRYKIIEKRQSVAFWCNPISGHATLYWYQQILGQGPKLLIQFQNNGVVDDSQLPKDRFSAERLKGVDSTLKIQPAKLEDSAVYLCASSLGGGAGANVLTFGAGSRLTVL.

This chain uses TRBV5-1 with TRBJ1-2; TCRdb lists TRBD1, though no DNA is available to test this call. Germline V lookup: CDR1 SGHRS, CDR2 YFSETQ. CDR3 size: 13 residues. The CDR3 sequence: CASSHPTGGGYTF. Variable domain in full (rest from reference TRBV5-1 and TRBJ1-2): KAGVTQTPRYLIKTRGQQVTLSCSPISGHRSVSWYQQTPGQGLQFLFEYFSETQRNKGNFPGRFSGRQFSNSRSEMNVSTLELGDSALYLCASSHPTGGGYTFGSGTRLTVV.

This chain joins TRBV5-1 and TRBJ2-3; TCRdb outputs TRBD1, but without DNA this stays unchecked. Germline V gene sequence: CDR1 SGHRS, CDR2 YFSETQ. This CDR3 has 17 amino acids. The CDR3 loop is CASSPRPGQGSADTQYF.

The chain joins TRBV5-1 to TRBJ1-2; TCRdb's assignment of TRBD1 cannot be checked, as there is no DNA. From germline, CDR1 is SGHRS and CDR2 YFSETQ. The CDR3 contains 14 residues. CDR3 amino acids: CASSYLTGNYGYTF.

The chain couples TRBV3-1 to TRBJ2-3; TCRdb picks TRBD1, but there is no DNA to check that call. The CDR3 totals 15 residues. The germline V gene has CDR1 LGHDT and CDR2 YNNKEL (reference sequence). The CDR3 loop is CASSPRQGYADTQYF.

The chain links TRBV6-1 to TRBJ2-3. Per germline, CDR1 MNHNS and CDR2 SASEGT. The CDR3 runs to 13 residues. The CDR3: CASSEGFGDTQYF.

This chain uses TRBV18 with TRBJ2-3; TCRdb gives TRBD2 as the D gene, but with no DNA this cannot be confirmed. Germline CDR1 and CDR2: KGHSH and LQKENI. The CDR3 runs to 17 residues. CDR3 protein: CASSPPLAGPSTDTQYF.

The rearrangement uses TRBV6-2 or TRBV6-3 and TRBJ2-1; as DNA is missing, the TRBD1 call by TCRdb cannot be tested. From germline, CDR1 is MNHEY and CDR2 SVGEGT. The CDR3 runs to 13 residues. This chain's CDR3 is CASKFRAYNEQFF.

This chain connects TRBV7-2 to TRBJ1-5; absent DNA, TCRdb's TRBD1 call cannot be checked. The CDR3 has 15 amino acids. Looked up from germline, CDR1 is SGHTA and CDR2 is FQGNSA. CDR3 sequence: CASSLLWDKTQPQHF.

The chain is built from TRBV5-1 and TRBJ2-3; the D gene TCRdb calls, TRBD2, cannot be checked with no DNA. CDR1 is SGHRS and CDR2 is YFSETQ in the germline V gene. This CDR3 contains 17 residues. The CDR3 region is CASSVGTSGGNTDTQYF.

The chain carries TRBV14 and TRBJ2-3; no DNA is available, so the TRBD1 call from TCRdb remains unchecked. CDR3 size: 15 residues. Germline CDR1 is SGHDN and CDR2 is FVKESK. CDR3 sequence: CASSQQGKSTDTQYF.

This chain links TRBV19 with TRBJ1-1; TCRdb designates TRBD1, a call that cannot be tested without DNA. Germline V CDR1 and CDR2: LNHDA, SQIVND (reference sequence). CDR3 size: 14 residues. This CDR3 is CASILTGRNTEAFF.

The genes are TRBV5-1 and TRBJ2-7. Germline V gene lookup returns CDR1 SGHRS and CDR2 YFSETQ. There are 15 residues in the CDR3. The chain's CDR3 is CASSFEQINSYEQYF.

This chain links TRBV6-1 with TRBJ1-1. Germline V gene sequence: CDR1 MNHNS, CDR2 SASEGT. The CDR3 totals 17 residues. CDR3 loop: CASSEVRAPKANTEAFF.

The chain combines TRBV24-1 with TRBJ2-1; TCRdb calls TRBD1, which cannot be checked without DNA. CDR1 and CDR2 from the germline V gene are KGHDR and SFDVKD. The CDR3 totals 15 residues. The CDR3 sequence is CATSDSRGTYNEQFF.

V gene TRBV6-2 or TRBV6-3 combines with J gene TRBJ2-1; checking the TCRdb D call of TRBD2 is not possible without DNA. CDR1 is MNHEY, CDR2 SVGEGT, per germline. This CDR3 spans 15 amino acids. The chain's CDR3 is CASQGRGAQNNEQFF.

The chain recombines TRBV4-1 with TRBJ2-1; TCRdb returns TRBD2, unconfirmable since there is no DNA. The germline V gene encodes CDR1 MGHRA and CDR2 YSYEKL. The CDR3 covers 16 residues. CDR3 region: CASSRRWDSSYNEQFF.

The chain has TRBV5-1 and TRBJ1-5; as DNA is missing, the TRBD1 call by TCRdb cannot be tested. The length of the CDR3 is 15 residues. The germline V gene has CDR1 SGHRS and CDR2 YFSETQ. CDR3 sequence reads: CASPLTTVGNQPQHF.

The chain couples TRBV12-3 or TRBV12-4 to TRBJ1-2. This CDR3 region has 13 residues. The CDR3 loop reads CASSFVSDYGYTF.

This chain connects TRBV7-2 to TRBJ2-1. Germline lookup yields CDR1 SGHTA and CDR2 FQGNSA. CDR3 length: 14 amino acids. The CDR3 sequence: CASSLVRYASEQFF.

The chain joins TRBV6-2 or TRBV6-3 to TRBJ1-2; as DNA is missing, the TRBD1 call by TCRdb cannot be tested. This CDR3 contains 15 residues. Germline CDR1 is MNHEY and CDR2 is SVGEGT. CDR3 region: CASRTSGQGTHGYTF.

The chain is built from TRBV5-1 and TRBJ2-7; TCRdb calls TRBD1, which cannot be checked without DNA. CDR1 SGHRS and CDR2 YFSETQ come from the germline V gene. CDR3 length: 13 residues. The CDR3 region is CASSLEGFAEQYF.

The chain carries TRBV4-3 and TRBJ2-1; TCRdb gives TRBD1 as the D gene, but with no DNA this cannot be confirmed. CDR1 and CDR2 (germline): LGHNA, YSLEER. The CDR3 runs to 14 residues. CDR3 protein: CASSRDGGLNEQFF.

The V gene is TRBV2, the J gene TRBJ2-7; TCRdb indicates TRBD1, and absent DNA this call remains unverified. The CDR3 length is 13 residues. The germline V gene has CDR1 SNHLY and CDR2 FYNNEI. CDR3 sequence: CASVTGMGYEQYF.

This chain uses TRBV5-1 with TRBJ2-7; the TCRdb call, TRBD1, lacks DNA for checking. This CDR3 comprises 14 residues. Germline V CDR1 and CDR2: SGHRS, YFSETQ. The CDR3 spells CASSLGAGRREQYF.

The chain has TRBV29-1 and TRBJ2-5. The germline V gene has CDR1 SQVTM and CDR2 ANQGSEA. The CDR3 covers 11 residues. CDR3 residues: CSVGWGETQYF.

V gene TRBV7-9 combines with J gene TRBJ1-1; TCRdb proposes TRBD1, but this gene call is untestable without DNA. The CDR3 contains 14 residues. Per germline, CDR1 SEHNR and CDR2 FQNEAQ (reference sequence). The CDR3 is CASRNRGAYTEAFF.

V usage is TRBV18 and J usage is TRBJ1-1; the D call from TCRdb, TRBD1, cannot be confirmed without DNA. The CDR3 runs 15 residues. CDR1 is KGHSH, CDR2 LQKENI, per germline. This chain's CDR3 is CASSPSLRQNYEAFF.